These 28 T cell receptor beta chains share one sample of origin, sequenced in a study of OX40 agonist ivuxolimab in advanced cancers. Clones were read by immunoSEQ multiplex PCR, and TCRdb kept only the in-frame ones, dropping some. The sample shows just under 85,000 clones, about 88% of them seen only once. The material was CD4+ or CD8+ T cells sorted from blood, obtained in a trial of the OX40 agonist ivuxolimab. The source of these receptors is an adult with an advanced solid tumor such as melanoma, head and neck, liver or kidney cancer.

This chain connects TRBV20-1 to TRBJ2-5; 7 nucleotides match TRBD2. The V and J ends lost 6 bases and 4 bases, in that order; junction bases with no gene match: 2. This CDR3 region has 11 residues. Germline V gives CDR1 DFQATT, CDR2 SNEGSKA (reference sequence). The CDR3 region has the DNA TGCAGTGCGGCGGGAGTAGAGACCCAGTACTTC. Translation gives CSAAGVETQYF.

The table lists this clone with a few counts. The chain recombines TRBV6-6 with TRBJ1-2; D unclear. The CDR3 extends over 12 amino acids. Germline V gene lookup returns CDR1 MNHNY and CDR2 SVGAGI (reference sequence). Trimming pared 0 bases from V and 6 bases from J, leaving 5 bases between. CDR3 residues: CASSYSVDGYTF. The CDR3 bases are TGTGCCAGCAGTTACTCAGTGGATGGCTACACCTTC.

The chain is built from TRBV4-1 and TRBJ1-2, with 9 bases identical to TRBD1. J gave up 2 bases and V 6 bases, and 10 bases lay outside the gene matches. This CDR3 comprises 16 residues. Looked up from germline, CDR1 is MGHRA and CDR2 is YSYEKL. CDR3 in amino acids: CASRPTDRGENYGYTF. CDR3 coding DNA: TGCGCCAGCAGGCCTACTGACAGGGGGGAAAACTATGGCTACACCTTC.

The chain carries TRBV11-2 and TRBJ1-1; 7 nucleotides match TRBD1. The J segment lost 4 bases and the V segment lost 5 bases, leaving 7 bases of the junction unmatched. Germline-derived CDR1 and CDR2 are SGHAT and FQNNGV. The CDR3 consists of 14 residues. CDR3 protein: CASSPDDRVTEAFF. CDR3 coding DNA: TGTGCCAGCAGCCCTGATGACAGGGTCACTGAAGCTTTCTTT.

This rearrangement joins TRBV30 to TRBJ1-6; possibly TRBD1 for D (5 bases). The CDR3 totals 15 residues. V was shortened by 3 bases and J by 7 bases, with 16 bases between the two germline ends. The germline V gene encodes CDR1 GTSNPN and CDR2 SVGIG (reference sequence). In DNA, the CDR3 is TGTGCCTGGAGCCGCGACCGGGACGGAAATTCACCCCTCCACTTT. This translates into CAWSRDRDGNSPLHF.

The chain couples TRBV7-6 to TRBJ2-3; 9 positions match TRBD2. Unmatched junction bases numbered 11, after V lost 5 bases and J lost 2 bases. The germline V gene has CDR1 SGHVS and CDR2 FNYEAQ. The CDR3 spans 17 residues. In DNA form, the CDR3 reads TGTGCCAGCAGCCTTCCCGAGACTAGCGGTCACACAGATACGCAGTATTTT. It yields the protein CASSLPETSGHTDTQYF.

This clone was seen a few times. This chain joins TRBV18 and TRBJ1-6, with TRBD1 identical over 7 bases. J lost 7 bases, V lost 3 bases, and 6 bases had no gene match. Germline V gene sequence: CDR1 KGHSH, CDR2 LQKENI. The CDR3 sequence is 15 residues long. Here the CDR3 DNA reads TGTGCCAGCTCACCGGCGACAGGGAGAAATTCACCCCTCCACTTT. Translation gives CASSPATGRNSPLHF.

This clone occurred once. The chain joins TRBV27 to TRBJ1-1; TRBD1 agrees at 10 bases. This CDR3 contains 16 residues. Per the germline V gene, CDR1 is MNHEY and CDR2 is SMNVEV (reference sequence). Germline trimming cut 3 bases from V and 0 bases from J; bases unmatched to any gene: 4. CDR3 sequence (DNA): TGTGCCAGCAGTTTTGGGGACAGGGGTCTGAACACTGAAGCTTTCTTT. Its translation is CASSFGDRGLNTEAFF.

This clone appeared once. The J gene is TRBJ1-5, the V gene TRBV6-1; D is possibly TRBD1 (6 bases). Deletions cut 3 bases from V and 6 bases from J, with 21 bases between. The germline gives CDR1 MNHNS, CDR2 SASEGT. CDR3 length equals 17 residues. The CDR3 region is CASSELRTEGIGQPQHF. The CDR3 coding sequence is TGTGCCAGCAGTGAGTTGCGGACAGAAGGGATCGGTCAGCCCCAGCATTTT.

CDR3 DNA sequence: TGTGCCAGCTCACCGGGGGACCTCTCCTACGAGCAGTACTTC. Translating gives CASSPGDLSYEQYF. The rearrangement joins TRBV18 to TRBJ2-7; possibly TRBD1 or TRBD2 for D (5 bases each). Deletions cut 3 bases from V and 0 bases from J, with 9 bases between. From germline, CDR1 is KGHSH and CDR2 LQKENI. This CDR3 spans 14 amino acids.

The chain has TRBV4-2 and TRBJ1-3; 11 bases are shared with TRBD1. Germline CDR1 LGHNA, CDR2 YNFKEQ. CDR3 length: 18 amino acids. V lost 1 base to trimming and J lost 1 base; unmatched junction nucleotides: 6. The CDR3 nucleotides are TGTGCCAGCAGCCAAGCTCCGGGACAGGGGGGATCTGGAAACACCATATATTTT. Encoded protein: CASSQAPGQGGSGNTIYF.

The V and J genes are TRBV11-3 and TRBJ2-7; D gene uncertain. The CDR3 is 12 amino acids. Between the trimmed V and J ends, which lost 3 bases and 7 bases, there was a span of 10 bases. The V gene's germline CDR1 is SGHNT and CDR2 YENEEA. The CDR3 protein is CASSLTGWEQYF. In DNA, the CDR3 is TGTGCCAGCAGCTTGACCGGCTGGGAGCAGTACTTC.

The chain uses TRBV6-5 and TRBJ2-7; 8 bases line up with TRBD1. With 2 bases clipped from V and 2 bases from J, the junction kept 2 bases outside the gene matches. Germline V CDR1 and CDR2: MNHEY, SVGAGI. The CDR3 contains 14 residues. CDR3 in amino acids: CASSYLTGAYEQYF. The CDR3 DNA is TGTGCCAGCAGTTACCTGACAGGGGCCTACGAGCAGTACTTC.

CDR3: CASRPGLVHNEQFF. Here the CDR3 DNA reads TGCGCCAGCCGACCGGGACTAGTCCACAATGAGCAGTTCTTC. The chain recombines TRBV5-1 with TRBJ2-1, with TRBD2 matching over 8 bases. J gave up 5 bases and V 7 bases, and 8 bases lay outside the gene matches. The CDR3 covers 14 residues. Germline V gene data show CDR1 as SGHRS and CDR2 as YFSETQ.

The genes are TRBV7-8 and TRBJ2-3; TRBD2 matches at 10 bases. Germline V gives CDR1 SGHVS, CDR2 FQNEAQ. The ends lost 2 bases at V and 2 bases at J; junction bases unmatched: 4. CDR3 length: 16 residues. The CDR3 nucleotides are TGTGCCAGCAGCTTATCTAGCGGGGGATTCACAGATACGCAGTATTTT. This gives the protein CASSLSSGGFTDTQYF.

The chain uses TRBV7-2 and TRBJ2-7; 8 nucleotides line up with TRBD2. The V segment lost 3 bases and the J segment 3 bases; nucleotides outside the gene matches: 4. The CDR3 is 14 residues long. CDR1 is SGHTA and CDR2 is FQGNSA in the germline V gene. This CDR3 reads CASSFSGALYEQYF. The DNA of the CDR3 is TGTGCCAGCAGCTTTAGCGGGGCCCTCTACGAGCAGTACTTC.

The CDR3 region is CASSSGRTYEQYF. The CDR3 nucleotides read TGTGCCAGCAGCTCGGGGAGGACCTACGAGCAGTACTTC. The chain links TRBV7-9 to TRBJ2-5; weak D call: TRBD2 (6 bases). The DNA end favors TRBJ2-7, so the J call may be wrong. Germline V gene lookup returns CDR1 SEHNR and CDR2 FQNEAQ (reference sequence). The CDR3 loop spans 13 amino acids.

This chain uses TRBV6-5 with TRBJ2-7, with TRBD2 as a possible D gene (5 bases). The germline CDR1 and CDR2 sequences are MNHEY and SVGAGI. The CDR3 is made up of 13 amino acids. Trimming pared 6 bases from V and 7 bases from J, leaving 16 bases between. Here the CDR3 reads CASRPPGSQEQYF. The CDR3 DNA reads TGTGCCAGCAGACCTCCTGGGAGCCAGGAGCAGTACTTC.

The V and J genes are TRBV27 and TRBJ1-3; maybe TRBD1 (6 bases). Looked up from germline, CDR1 is MNHEY and CDR2 is SMNVEV (reference sequence). The V gene lost 6 bases and the J gene lost 0 bases, with 18 bases spanning the gap. The CDR3 extends over 17 amino acids. The CDR3 sequence: CASRGAGQTRSGNTIYF. CDR3 DNA sequence: TGTGCCAGCAGGGGGGCGGGTCAGACACGCTCTGGAAACACCATATATTTT.

Worth noting for this clone: One end of the junction fails to match germline, which may point to a read error. The chain links TRBV6-6 to TRBJ2-1; no clear D gene. Germline V gene sequence: CDR1 MNHNY, CDR2 SVGAGI (reference sequence). This CDR3 region has 15 residues. The CDR3 sequence is CASSYSNEGYSEQFF. CDR3 DNA: TGTGCCAGCAGTTACTCGAACGAAGGGTACAGTGAGCAGTTCTTC.

This chain connects TRBV5-1 to TRBJ2-2; TRBD1 matches 7 bases. This CDR3 comprises 18 residues. Germline loops: CDR1 SGHRS, CDR2 YFSETQ. V shed 2 bases, J shed 6 bases, and the junction held 16 bases outside the gene matches. The CDR3: CASSLGQDYRKRAGELFF. CDR3 coding DNA: TGCGCCAGCAGCTTAGGACAGGATTATAGGAAGAGGGCCGGGGAGCTGTTTTTT.

The chain joins TRBV4-1 to TRBJ1-1; D is perhaps TRBD1 (5 bases). V shed 1 base and J shed 1 base, with 13 bases lying between them. CDR3 length: 16 residues. Germline CDR1 reads MGHRA; CDR2 reads YSYEKL. CDR3 sequence (DNA): TGCGCCAGCAGCCAAGGAGCGGGACTGCAGAACACTGAAGCTTTCTTT. As protein: CASSQGAGLQNTEAFF.

Written as DNA, the CDR3 is TGTGCCAGCAGCTCCCGGGACAGGGGGCGATACGAGCAGTACTTC. This encodes CASSSRDRGRYEQYF. This rearrangement joins TRBV11-1 to TRBJ2-7, with TRBD1 identical over 12 bases. Germline CDR1 is SGHAT and CDR2 is FQDESV (reference sequence). V lost 4 bases to trimming and J lost 4 bases; unmatched junction nucleotides: 5. The CDR3 loop spans 15 amino acids.

This clone was seen only a few times. V and J are TRBV28 and TRBJ1-3, with D possibly TRBD1 on 6 matching bases. Trimming pared 6 bases from V and 2 bases from J, leaving 11 bases between. The CDR3 covers 14 residues. Germline values: CDR1 MDHEN, CDR2 SYDVKM. The CDR3 nucleotides read TGTGCCAGCAGATTACAGGGACCTGGAAACACCATATATTTT. Translated, it gives CASRLQGPGNTIYF.

This CDR3 reads CASSFGGSYNEQFF. As DNA, the CDR3 is TGTGCCAGCAGCTTTGGAGGTTCCTACAATGAGCAGTTCTTC. The rearrangement links TRBV11-1 to TRBJ2-1; D might be TRBD2 (5 bases). Germline CDR1 SGHAT, CDR2 FQDESV (reference sequence). V was cut by 3 bases and J by 1 base, with 7 bases left in between. This CDR3 comprises 14 residues.

The chain carries TRBV5-5 and TRBJ1-4, with a possible D match to TRBD1 (6 bases). The CDR3 totals 16 residues. V was shortened by 0 bases and J by 5 bases, with 14 bases between the two germline ends. The germline V gene encodes CDR1 SGHKS and CDR2 YYEKEE (reference sequence). The CDR3 DNA reads as TGTGCCAGCAGCTTGGCCGCAGGACAGTGGAATGAAAAACTGTTTTTT. Translation: CASSLAAGQWNEKLFF.

Written as DNA, the CDR3 is TGTGCCAGCTCACTAGAAAGAGGGGCCGCAGAGACCCAGTACTTC. It encodes CASSLERGAAETQYF. The chain carries TRBV18 and TRBJ2-5; D possibly matches TRBD1 or TRBD2 (5 bases each). CDR1 KGHSH and CDR2 LQKENI come from the germline V gene. The CDR3 length is 15 residues. V lost 4 bases, J lost 4 bases, and 16 bases lay in between.

The CDR3 sequence is CAWNPFLARDEQFF. CDR3 nucleotides: TGTGCCTGGAACCCGTTTCTAGCAAGGGATGAGCAGTTCTTC. The rearrangement uses TRBV30 and TRBJ2-1; TRBD2 might be the D (5 bases). The V gene lost 4 bases and the J gene lost 8 bases, with 18 bases spanning the gap. The CDR3 has 14 amino acids. Germline loops: CDR1 GTSNPN, CDR2 SVGIG (reference sequence).